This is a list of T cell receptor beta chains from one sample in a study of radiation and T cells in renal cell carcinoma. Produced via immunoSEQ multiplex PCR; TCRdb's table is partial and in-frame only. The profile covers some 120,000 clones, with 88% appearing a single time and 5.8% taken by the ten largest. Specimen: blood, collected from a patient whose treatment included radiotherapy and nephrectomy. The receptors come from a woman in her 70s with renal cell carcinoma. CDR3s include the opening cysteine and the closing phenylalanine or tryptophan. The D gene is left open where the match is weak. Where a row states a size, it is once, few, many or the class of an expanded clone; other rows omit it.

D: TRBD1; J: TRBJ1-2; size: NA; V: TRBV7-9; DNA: TGTGCCAGCAGCCGTTGGGTCCGGGACAGGGAGGGCTACACCTTC; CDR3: CASSRWVRDREGYTF
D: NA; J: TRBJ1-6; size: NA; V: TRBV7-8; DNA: TGTGCCAGCAGCTTAGGGTGGGGTATTGGAGAAAATTCACCCCTCCACTTT; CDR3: CASSLGWGIGENSPLHF
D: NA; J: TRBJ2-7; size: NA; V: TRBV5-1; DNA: TGCGCCAGCAGCTTGGGACGACTGGGACGCAGCTCCTACGAGCAGTACTTC; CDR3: CASSLGRLGRSSYEQYF
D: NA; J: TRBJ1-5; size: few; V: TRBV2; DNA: TGTGCCAGCAGTGATGGGGGGGCTAGCAATCAGCCCCAGCATTTT; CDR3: CASSDGGASNQPQHF
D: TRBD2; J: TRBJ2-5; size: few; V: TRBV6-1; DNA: TGTGCCAGCAGTGCTACTAGCGGGGGGTTAGAGACCCAGTACTTC; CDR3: CASSATSGGLETQYF
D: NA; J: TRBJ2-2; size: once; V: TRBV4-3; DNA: TGCGCCAGCAGCCAAGAGATGAGGGTCTTGGCCGGGGAGCTGTTTTTT; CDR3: CASSQEMRVLAGELFF
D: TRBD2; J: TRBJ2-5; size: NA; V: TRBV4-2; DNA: TGTGCCAGCAGCCAAGAGGGGAGCGGGGGCCAAGAGACCCAGTACTTC; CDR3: CASSQEGSGGQETQYF
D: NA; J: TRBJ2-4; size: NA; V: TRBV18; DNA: TGTGCCAGCTCACCGGCGGCAGGGGGGTTGGCCAAAAACATTCAGTACTTC; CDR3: CASSPAAGGLAKNIQYF
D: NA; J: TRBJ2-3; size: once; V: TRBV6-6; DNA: TGTGCCAGCACCGACCTGAGTGATACGCAGTATTTT; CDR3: CASTDLSDTQYF
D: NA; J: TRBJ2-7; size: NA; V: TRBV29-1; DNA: TGCAGCGCTGCCAGGGACACTTGGGGGGAGCAGTACTTC; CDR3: CSAARDTWGEQYF
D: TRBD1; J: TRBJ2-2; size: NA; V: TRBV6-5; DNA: TGTGCCAGCAGACCCGACAGGGGCGGCACCGGGGAGCTGTTTTTT; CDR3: CASRPDRGGTGELFF
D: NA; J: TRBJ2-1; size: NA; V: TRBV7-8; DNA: TGTGCCAGCAGCTATGCGACAACGGGTGGCTCCTACAATGAGCAGTTCTTC; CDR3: CASSYATTGGSYNEQFF
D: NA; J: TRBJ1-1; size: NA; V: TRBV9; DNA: TGTGCCAGCAGCGTAGATGGCAGGGGAGGAACTGAAGCTTTCTTT; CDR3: CASSVDGRGGTEAFF
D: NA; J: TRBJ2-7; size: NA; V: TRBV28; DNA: TGTGCCAGCAGTTTTTTTGCGGGACAAAAAGAGCAGTACTTC; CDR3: CASSFFAGQKEQYF
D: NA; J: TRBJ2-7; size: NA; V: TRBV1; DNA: TGCACCAGCAGCCAAGGACCTCAGGCAGACCGCCTCTACGAGCAGTACTTC; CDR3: CTSSQGPQADRLYEQYF
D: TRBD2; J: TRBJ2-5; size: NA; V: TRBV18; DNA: TGTGCCAGCTCACCCCTAGGACTAGCGGGACCTCTAAAAGAGACCCAGTACTTC; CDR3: CASSPLGLAGPLKETQYF
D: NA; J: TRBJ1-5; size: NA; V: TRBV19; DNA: TGTGCCAGTAGTAGAGGAAGACAGAATAGCAATCAGCCCCAGCATTTT; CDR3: CASSRGRQNSNQPQHF
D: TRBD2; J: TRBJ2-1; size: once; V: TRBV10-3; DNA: TGTGCCATCAGTGAGCCCAAGGGACTAGCGGGATATGAGCAGTTCTTC; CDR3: CAISEPKGLAGYEQFF
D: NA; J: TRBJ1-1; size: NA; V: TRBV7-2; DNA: TGTGCCAGCAGCTTAGTCGGTGAAGCTTTCTTT; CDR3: CASSLVGEAFF
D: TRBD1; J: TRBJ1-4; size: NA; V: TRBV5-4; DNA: TGTGCCAGCAGCTCCCACGGCGGGACAGGGGCCAGGGAAAAACTGTTTTTT; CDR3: CASSSHGGTGAREKLFF
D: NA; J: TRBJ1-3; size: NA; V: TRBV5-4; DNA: TGTGCCAGCAGCTTAGGACAGCTCTCTGGAAACACCATATATTTT; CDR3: CASSLGQLSGNTIYF
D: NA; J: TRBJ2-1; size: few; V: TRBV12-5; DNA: TGTGCTAGTGGTATTGACAATGAGCAGTTCTTC; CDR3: CASGIDNEQFF